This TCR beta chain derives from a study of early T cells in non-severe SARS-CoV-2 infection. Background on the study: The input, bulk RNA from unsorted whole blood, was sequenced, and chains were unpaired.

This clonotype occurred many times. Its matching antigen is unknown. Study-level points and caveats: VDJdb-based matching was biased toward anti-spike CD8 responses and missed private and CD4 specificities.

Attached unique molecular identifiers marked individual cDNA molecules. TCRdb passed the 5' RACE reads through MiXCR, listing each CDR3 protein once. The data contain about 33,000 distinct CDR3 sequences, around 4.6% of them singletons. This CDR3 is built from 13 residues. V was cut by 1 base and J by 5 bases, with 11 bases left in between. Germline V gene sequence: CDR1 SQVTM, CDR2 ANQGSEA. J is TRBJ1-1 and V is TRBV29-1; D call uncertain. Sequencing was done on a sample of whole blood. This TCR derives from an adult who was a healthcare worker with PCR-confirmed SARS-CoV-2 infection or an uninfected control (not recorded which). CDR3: CSVEGEAGTEAFF. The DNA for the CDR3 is TGCAGCGTTGAAGGGGAGGCGGGTACTGAAGCTTTCTTT.